Given below is one T cell receptor beta chain in context. The sample originates from a study of cytomegalovirus exposure and HLA in healthy donors. The CDR3 is 15 amino acids. The V gene's germline CDR1 is SGHNT and CDR2 YENEEA. Trimming took 2 bases from V and 4 from J, leaving 12 bases between them. Repertoires were generated with immunoSEQ multiplex PCR, while TCRdb's copy carries only in-frame clones and drops some. The table has 150,000 or so clones, 70% to 90% seen once. This rearrangement joins TRBV11-3 to TRBJ2-1; a possible D gene is TRBD2 (5 bases). Input material: PBMCs. The receptor was isolated from a woman younger than 30 in good health and CMV-seropositive. CDR3 DNA sequence: TGTGCCAGCAGCTTATCGGCGGGTCTGTACAATGAGCAGTTCTTC. Encoded protein: CASSLSAGLYNEQFF.